This T cell receptor beta chain was retrieved from a study of control samples from healthy donors and cancer patients. TCRdb's table, derived via immunoSEQ multiplex PCR, lists solely in-frame clones and lacks some. The sample records approximately 94,000 clones, roughly 87% being singletons. CDR3 length: 15 residues. The ends were cut back, 2 bases at V and 2 bases at J, with 12 bases in the middle. Germline lookup yields CDR1 KGHSH and CDR2 LQKENI. The J gene is TRBJ1-1, the V gene TRBV18; the D is unclear. This sequence originates from a woman aged 50 to 60 in good health. The sample comprised blood. CDR3 region: CASSPIDWGNTEAFF. The CDR3 DNA reads TGTGCCAGCTCACCAATAGACTGGGGTAACACTGAAGCTTTCTTT.